The 16 T cell receptor beta chains below come from one sample, sequenced in a study of blood T cell repertoires in COVID-19 (dated by TCRdb to 2020 to 2021). Libraries came from the immunoSEQ multiplex PCR assay. TCRdb carries this immuneACCESS record with in-frame sequences only. Its versions omit some clonotypes, under half of them owing to an unresolved V gene in the studies checked, with the rest unexplained. This sample lists about 270,000 clones; approximately 81% were detected once. The ten largest clones represent just under 3% of the sample. The sample comprised peripheral blood. The source is a woman aged 55-69 years with active or convalescent COVID-19.

V gene TRBV5-5 combines with J gene TRBJ1-2, with 9 nucleotides matching TRBD1. CDR1 is SGHKS and CDR2 is YYEKEE in the germline V gene (reference sequence). The CDR3 spans 18 residues. Trimming removed 2 bases from V and 6 bases from J; junction bases left unmatched: 17. The chain's CDR3 is CASSFAIPTGGPQDGYTF. Here the CDR3 DNA reads TGTGCCAGCAGCTTTGCCATCCCAACAGGGGGCCCTCAGGATGGCTACACCTTC.

This chain links TRBV4-1 with TRBJ1-2; no firm D call. Germline V gene data show CDR1 as MGHRA and CDR2 as YSYEKL. Trimming left V 1 base short and J 7 bases short, with 13 bases between. CDR3 length: 14 residues. DNA for the CDR3: TGCGCCAGCAGCCAAGGGTTCACTGAAACTGGCTACACCTTC. Its protein is CASSQGFTETGYTF.

The chain is built from TRBV28 and TRBJ1-2; D gene uncertain. The germline V gene has CDR1 MDHEN and CDR2 SYDVKM. The CDR3 runs to 12 residues. V was shortened by 6 bases and J by 4 bases, with 9 bases between the two germline ends. The CDR3 region has the DNA TGTGCCAGCAGCCCGGGGAGCTATGGCTACACCTTC. Amino acids: CASSPGSYGYTF.

The chain joins TRBV3-1 (or the pseudogene TRBV3-2) to TRBJ1-1; TRBD1 matches 8 bases. CDR1 and CDR2 (germline): LGHDT, YNNKEL (reference sequence). The CDR3 spans 16 residues. J gave up 1 base and V 1 base, and 5 bases lay outside the gene matches. The CDR3 bases are TGTGCCAGCAGCCAAGTAGGACAGGGTCCGAACACTGAAGCTTTCTTT. Translated, it gives CASSQVGQGPNTEAFF.

The sample holds one count of this clone. This chain connects TRBV4-1 to TRBJ1-3; 11 nucleotides align to TRBD1. CDR3 length: 17 amino acids. CDR1 and CDR2 (germline): MGHRA, YSYEKL. The V and J ends lost 2 bases and 6 bases, in that order; junction bases with no gene match: 9. The chain's CDR3 is CASSQKDRGLAKNTIYF. The CDR3 bases are TGCGCCAGCAGCCAAAAGGACAGGGGGCTCGCGAAAAACACCATATATTTT.

This clone was recorded a few times. This rearrangement joins TRBV28 to TRBJ1-2; 9 bases map to TRBD1. The J segment lost 2 bases and the V segment lost 7 bases, leaving 5 bases of the junction unmatched. The germline V gene encodes CDR1 MDHEN and CDR2 SYDVKM. This CDR3 contains 14 residues. CDR3 bases: TGTGCCAGCACCCTCACAGGGGGCAACTATGGCTACACCTTC. It is translated as CASTLTGGNYGYTF.

The chain joins TRBV29-1 to TRBJ1-3, with a tentative D call TRBD1 (6 bases). Trimming stripped 6 bases from V and 2 bases from J, with 8 bases between. The CDR3 length is 12 residues. The germline CDR1 and CDR2 sequences are SQVTM and ANQGSEA. CDR3 protein: CSVQGTGNTIYF. DNA for the CDR3: TGCAGCGTCCAGGGGACTGGAAACACCATATATTTT.

The rearrangement links TRBV9 to TRBJ1-4; D not resolved. Germline CDR1 reads SGDLS; CDR2 reads YYNGEE. The V and J ends lost 0 bases and 3 bases respectively, with 15 bases between them. The CDR3 runs to 17 residues. CDR3 in DNA: TGTGCCAGCAGCGTAGGGGCGGGGTCATCGGCTAATGAAAAACTGTTTTTT. It specifies CASSVGAGSSANEKLFF.

The V and J genes are TRBV19 and TRBJ2-1, with 9 bases lining up with TRBD1. V lost 6 bases, J lost 6 bases, and 12 bases stayed unmatched. The CDR3 runs 16 residues. Germline V gene sequence: CDR1 LNHDA, CDR2 SQIVND (reference sequence). For the CDR3, the DNA is TGTGCCAGTAGGAAACTGCAGGACAGGGGCAGCAATGAGCAGTTCTTC. It yields the protein CASRKLQDRGSNEQFF.

The rearrangement links TRBV30 to TRBJ1-6; TRBD1 might be the D (5 bases). The V gene's germline CDR1 is GTSNPN and CDR2 SVGIG (reference sequence). Trimming took off 0 bases at V and 12 bases at J, with 12 bases between the two ends. The CDR3 contains 13 residues. For the CDR3, the DNA is TGTGCCTGGAGTGTACAGGCCGAAATACCCCTCCACTTT. Translated, it gives CAWSVQAEIPLHF.

The chain uses TRBV7-6 and TRBJ2-4; D possibly corresponds to TRBD2 (5 bases). In germline, CDR1 is SGHVS, CDR2 FNYEAQ. With 1 base removed from V and 0 bases from J, the gap between germline ends came to 10 bases. This CDR3 spans 16 amino acids. CDR3: CASSLVAGGAKNIQYF. The DNA of the CDR3 is TGTGCCAGCAGCTTAGTGGCCGGAGGAGCCAAAAACATTCAGTACTTC.

The chain links TRBV30 to TRBJ1-2, with D hard to call. CDR1 is GTSNPN and CDR2 is SVGIG in the germline V gene (reference sequence). The CDR3 is made up of 11 amino acids. V lost 3 bases, J lost 13 bases, and 15 bases lay in between. In DNA form, the CDR3 reads TGTGCCTGGAGGGGTTTGAGGGAGGCCACCTTC. It translates to CAWRGLREATF.

The V call is TRBV12-5, the J call TRBJ2-5; TRBD2 might be the D (6 bases). The CDR3 is 14 amino acids. Germline-derived CDR1 and CDR2 are LGHNT and FRNRAP. V was trimmed by 5 bases and J by 5 bases, leaving 15 bases between them. The CDR3 DNA reads as TGTGCTAGTGGTGAAGTCGGGGGTGTGGAGACCCAGTACTTC. Its translation: CASGEVGGVETQYF.

The sample holds a few counts of this clone. The chain links TRBV5-6 to TRBJ2-7; 9 bases are a match to TRBD1. Germline V gene sequence: CDR1 SGHDT, CDR2 YYEEEE. This CDR3 contains 13 residues. V trimming: 5 bases; J trimming: 5 bases; junction bases outside the gene matches: 5. The CDR3 region has the DNA TGTGCCAGCAGGGGGACAGGGACTGACGAGCAGTACTTC. It specifies CASRGTGTDEQYF.

This clone appeared once. The rearrangement joins TRBV13 to TRBJ1-2; 8 bases match TRBD1. This CDR3 spans 16 amino acids. The V segment lost 5 bases and the J segment 7 bases; nucleotides outside the gene matches: 15. From germline, CDR1 is PRHDT and CDR2 FYEKMQ (reference sequence). The chain's CDR3 is CASSPAGAGGVGGYTF. The CDR3 DNA is TGTGCCAGCAGCCCCGCAGGGGCAGGGGGCGTAGGTGGCTACACCTTC.

The V and J genes are TRBV19 and TRBJ1-2; TRBD1 matches 7 bases. The J segment lost 5 bases and the V segment lost 7 bases, leaving 25 bases of the junction unmatched. The CDR3 spans 19 residues. The germline V gene has CDR1 LNHDA and CDR2 SQIVND (reference sequence). The CDR3 spells CASKALYPGQTLGSYGYTF. CDR3 nucleotide sequence: TGTGCCAGTAAAGCCCTCTACCCGGGACAGACCTTAGGTTCGTATGGCTACACCTTC.